This record looks at one TCR beta chain sequence and its context. One end of the junction fails to match germline, which may point to a read error. The CDR3 regions of TCR beta were amplified from RNA transcripts. The HTBI primer set served for first-round RT-PCR of the TCR CDR3. TCRdb re-called the multiplex PCR reads with MiXCR, one entry per CDR3 protein. Here the sample spans 640,000 or so distinct CDR3 sequences, 14% to 15% being singletons. The sample comes from a study of T cells in Graves' hyperthyroidism and ophthalmopathy. Individuals with ophthalmopathy presented a Clinical Activity Score of at least 3, a NOSPECS grade of at least 4 and a duration under 3 months. Exclusion of a patient resulted from uncontrolled infection, other autoimmune disease, pregnancy or lactation. Specimen: blood. The receptor was derived from a woman aged 40 to 50 with Graves' ophthalmopathy.

The CDR3 reads CASSFGGSYGQYF. DNA for the CDR3: TGTGCCAGCAGCTTCGGCGGGAGCTACGGGCAGTACTTC. The chain is built from TRBV5-6 and TRBJ2-7; TRBD2 agrees at 7 bases. The CDR3 length is 13 residues. Looked up from germline, CDR1 is SGHDT and CDR2 is YYEEEE.